This T cell receptor (beta chain) was recovered during a study of blood T cells in healthy people across ages. Germline V gene lookup returns CDR1 DFQATT and CDR2 SNEGSKA (reference sequence). With V trimmed by 1 base and J by 6 bases, 18 bases remained unmatched. The length of the CDR3 is 18 residues. Of note for this clonotype: Its antigen is not known.

The second PCR ran about 6 to 11 cycles with a sample-barcoded 5' primer and J-beta primers. Each CDR3 protein gets one entry after TCRdb re-called the 5' RACE reads with MiXCR. The sample lists 1.5 million to 2 million distinct CDR3 sequences; just under 50% were seen once. Study-wide findings and caveats: No conclusive comparison of naive versus antigen-experienced cells was possible with unsorted PBMCs. Long-lived donors had more naive CD4+ cells and higher diversity than aged donors. Estimates of total diversity, which came from one million sequenced T cells, were considered to be underestimates. Across samples, TCR beta diversity tracked strongly with naive T cell percentage.

V usage is TRBV20-1 and J usage is TRBJ2-1; 7 bases map to TRBD2. This sequence was found in a woman in her 40s in good health. Sequenced sample: blood. The CDR3 loop is CSARGLGSGGSNVNEQFF. The CDR3 bases are TGCAGTGCTAGAGGTCTTGGGTCGGGGGGATCTAACGTCAATGAGCAGTTCTTC.